This passage covers 9 T cell receptor beta chains from one sample sequenced in a study of blood T cell repertoires in COVID-19. Generated by immunoSEQ multiplex PCR, the TCRdb table keeps only in-frame clones and is missing some. Here the sample spans roughly 62,000 clones, approximately 80% being singletons. The sequenced sample consisted of peripheral blood. These receptors originate from a man in his fifties or sixties with acute or convalescent COVID-19.

The V gene is TRBV27, the J gene TRBJ2-1, with a possible D match to TRBD2 (5 bases). V lost 2 bases and J 10 bases, leaving 18 bases between the germline ends. The length of the CDR3 is 15 residues. Germline lookup yields CDR1 MNHEY and CDR2 SMNVEV (reference sequence). DNA of the CDR3: TGTGCCAGCAGTTTAAGGTTGGAGGCCGTTCGCGAGCAGTTCTTC. It translates to CASSLRLEAVREQFF.

The chain links TRBV7-9 to TRBJ1-2, with D possibly matching TRBD1 (5 bases). The CDR3 extends over 11 amino acids. Trimming removed 1 base from V and 12 bases from J, with 9 bases in between. Germline CDR1 reads SEHNR; CDR2 reads FQNEAQ (reference sequence). CDR3: CASSLGQTNTF. The CDR3 coding sequence is TGTGCCAGCAGCTTAGGACAGACAAACACCTTC.

CDR3 protein: CAWTDTGPSGNTIYF. The CDR3 DNA reads as TGTGCCTGGACCGACACAGGGCCCTCTGGAAACACCATATATTTT. This sequence joins TRBV30 and TRBJ1-3; possibly TRBD1 for D (6 bases). The germline gives CDR1 GTSNPN, CDR2 SVGIG (reference sequence). CDR3 length: 15 amino acids. V was cut by 4 bases and J by 0 bases, with 13 bases left in between.

The chain combines TRBV10-3 with TRBJ2-3, with 8 bases that match TRBD2. The CDR3 has 15 residues. Germline CDR1 ENHRY, CDR2 SYGVKD. The trim removed 4 bases at V and 1 base at J, leaving 4 bases unmatched. The CDR3 DNA reads TGTGCCATCAGTGGAGCTAGCGGGCGCACAGATACGCAGTATTTT. Its translation is CAISGASGRTDTQYF.

This sequence joins TRBV7-9 and TRBJ2-7, with D perhaps matching TRBD1 (6 bases). The CDR3 sequence is 13 residues long. The germline V gene has CDR1 SEHNR and CDR2 FQNEAQ (reference sequence). Trimming stripped 4 bases from V and 5 bases from J, with 12 bases between. The CDR3 DNA sequence: TGTGCCAGCAGCTCTAAAACAGGGAACGAGCAGTACTTC. This sequence encodes CASSSKTGNEQYF. Using reference TRBV7-9 and TRBJ2-7 for the parts outside the CDR3, the full variable domain is DTGVSQNPRHKITKRGQNVTFRCDPISEHNRLYWYRQTLGQGPEFLTYFQNEAQLEKSRLLSDRFSAERPKGSFSTLEIQRTEQGDSAMYLCASSSKTGNEQYFGPGTRLTVT.

The V call is TRBV15, the J call TRBJ1-2, with a possible D match to TRBD1 (6 bases). CDR3 length: 15 amino acids. Germline-derived CDR1 and CDR2 are LNHNV and YYDKDF (reference sequence). V gave up 3 bases and J gave up 8 bases, with 19 bases separating them. The DNA of the CDR3 is TGTGCCACCAGCAGGGTCTCAGGGGAGGGAGGAGGCTACACCTTC. Its translation is CATSRVSGEGGGYTF. Full variable domain (rest looked up from reference TRBV15 and TRBJ1-2): DAMVIQNPRYQVTQFGKPVTLSCSQTLNHNVMYWYQQKSSQAPKLLFHYYDKDFNNEADTPDNFQSRRPNTSFCFLDIRSPGLGDTAMYLCATSRVSGEGGGYTFGSGTRLTVV.

This chain links TRBV11-2 with TRBJ2-1, with 8 positions matching TRBD2. This CDR3 is built from 15 residues. Germline CDR1 SGHAT, CDR2 FQNNGV. The trim removed 7 bases at V and 2 bases at J, leaving 7 bases unmatched. The CDR3 DNA reads TGTGCCAGCATCCCGGGGGGGCTGACCTACAATGAGCAGTTCTTC. Protein sequence: CASIPGGLTYNEQFF.

The V and J genes are TRBV12-3 or TRBV12-4 and TRBJ2-2; no clear D gene. The CDR3 consists of 12 residues. With 5 bases removed from V and 5 bases from J, the gap between germline ends came to 6 bases. DNA for the CDR3: TGTGCCAGCAGTCCTCAGACCGGGGAGCTGTTTTTT. Amino acid sequence: CASSPQTGELFF.

The chain joins TRBV7-9 to TRBJ1-1; TRBD1 aligns across 9 bases. This CDR3 is 15 amino acids long. Germline values: CDR1 SEHNR, CDR2 FQNEAQ (reference sequence). Trimming at V came to 5 bases and at J to 3 bases, leaving 7 bases not matched to a gene. CDR3 DNA sequence: TGTGCCAGCAGCGTGTTACAGGGGGCTCACACTGAAGCTTTCTTT. This gives the protein CASSVLQGAHTEAFF.